This TCR beta chain was observed in a study of blood T cell repertoires in COVID-19. Overall study context: Samples of COVID-19 (acute and convalescent) were obtained from the United States, Italy and Spain. PBMCs, B-cell-depleted T cells, or T cells provided the cDNA or gDNA that made up the material.

The CDR3 consists of 15 residues. Germline assignment: CDR1 SGHNT and CDR2 YYREEE (reference sequence). Trimming at V came to 6 bases and at J to 6 bases, leaving 8 bases not matched to a gene. Seattle enrolled patients during active infection and tracked them longitudinally. The repertoire was sequenced with immunoSEQ multiplex PCR; TCRdb's copy has only in-frame clones and lacks some. The table has fewer than 250,000 clones, 84% seen once; the top ten hold 10% to 13%. The clonotype comes from an elderly woman with COVID-19, enrolled during active disease. Sequencing used peripheral blood. This sequence joins TRBV5-4 and TRBJ2-2; 10 bases agree with TRBD2. The CDR3 loop is CASNSASGGAGELFF. The CDR3 DNA follows: TGTGCCAGCAACTCGGCCAGCGGGGGGGCCGGGGAGCTGTTTTTT. The whole variable domain, filled in from reference TRBV5-4 and TRBJ2-2, reads ETGVTQSPTHLIKTRGQQVTLRCSSQSGHNTVSWYQQALGQGPQFIFQYYREEENGRGNFPPRFSGLQFPNYSSELNVNALELDDSALYLCASNSASGGAGELFFGEGSRLTVL.